This T cell receptor (beta chain) was found in a study of T cell responses to AZD1222 COVID-19 vaccine. Study results and caveats: Reportedly, close to half of spike-specific TCRs are directed against unmutated variant regions.

Libraries were prepared by immunoSEQ multiplex PCR; TCRdb keeps only in-frame clonotypes and omits some of them. The sample carries about 190,000 clones, approximately 92% recorded once. There are 19 residues in the CDR3. The ends were cut back, 3 bases at V and 4 bases at J, with 25 bases in the middle. The germline V gene has CDR1 LNHDA and CDR2 SQIVND (reference sequence). On this clone: Its target is not known.

This sequence originates from an adult who received the MenACWY meningococcal vaccine as a control. The chain couples TRBV19 to TRBJ1-3; D gene unclear. The input for sequencing was peripheral blood, taken 28 days after the second dose of the MenACWY control vaccine. The CDR3 reads CASSIQAERGVSRGNTIYF. DNA of the CDR3: TGTGCCAGTAGTATCCAAGCTGAGAGAGGCGTATCGAGGGGAAACACCATATATTTT.